The source of this T cell receptor beta chain is a study of blood T cell repertoires in COVID-19. Study background: PBMCs, B-cell-depleted T cells, or T cells provided the cDNA or gDNA that made up the material.

This clone was detected once. J gave up 1 base and V 8 bases, and 11 bases lay outside the gene matches. Looked up from germline, CDR1 is SGHRS and CDR2 is YFSETQ. The CDR3 covers 15 residues. Measured with immunoSEQ multiplex PCR; TCRdb has only the in-frame clones, and not every one. The sample includes around 140,000 clones, 80% to 85% of them seen just once. This chain joins TRBV5-1 and TRBJ1-1; 7 nucleotides align to TRBD1. Sequencing was done on a sample of peripheral blood. The receptor was derived from a man in his sixties with acute or convalescent COVID-19. The CDR3 DNA reads TGCGCCAGTTTCGTAACCCAGGGGGGGAACACTGAAGCTTTCTTT. Encoded protein: CASFVTQGGNTEAFF.